The 9 T cell receptor beta chains below were found in one sample sequenced in a study of CD8+ T cells in alopecia areata. Treatment here: oral pan-JAK inhibitor, 5-10 mg twice daily. cDNA reverse transcribed from extracted RNA served as the sequencing template. The data were produced by immunoSEQ multiplex PCR, yet TCRdb's version contains in-frame clones alone and is incomplete. The table records over 85,000 clones, 50% to 75% of them present only once. The sample in question was CD8+ T cells sorted from blood, obtained at week 4, from a patient treated with tofacitinib. The source is a human donor with alopecia areata.

This clone was found once. The V call is TRBV6-5, the J call TRBJ2-3, with D perhaps TRBD2 (7 bases). This CDR3 spans 13 amino acids. Germline CDR1 MNHEY, CDR2 SVGAGI. V lost 8 bases and J lost 4, with 13 bases in between. As DNA, the CDR3 is TGTGCCAGCGGGGGGGCTGGGGCAGATACGCAGTATTTT. Protein product: CASGGAGADTQYF.

This chain links TRBV5-1 with TRBJ2-5; tentatively, D is TRBD1 or TRBD2 (6 bases each). Germline CDR1 reads SGHRS; CDR2 reads YFSETQ. V was cut by 6 bases and J by 4 bases, with 10 bases left in between. The CDR3 covers 12 residues. The CDR3 protein is CASKGEVETQYF. The CDR3 coding sequence is TGCGCCAGCAAGGGGGAGGTAGAGACCCAGTACTTC.

The chain links TRBV2 to TRBJ2-7; D may match TRBD1 or TRBD2 (5 bases each). CDR3 length: 12 amino acids. The germline V gene has CDR1 SNHLY and CDR2 FYNNEI. Trimming pared 9 bases from V and 0 bases from J, leaving 9 bases between. CDR3 coding DNA: TGTGCCAGTAGGGACGGCTCCTACGAGCAGTACTTC. It translates to CASRDGSYEQYF. Based on the CDR3 plus reference TRBV2 and TRBJ2-7, the full variable domain is EPEVTQTPSHQVTQMGQEVILRCVPISNHLYFYWYRQILGQKVEFLVSFYNNEISEKSEIFDDQFSVERPDGSNFTLKIRSTKLEDSAMYFCASRDGSYEQYFGPGTRLTVT.

The V gene is TRBV4-3, the J gene TRBJ2-7; D perhaps matches TRBD1 (5 bases). The germline gives CDR1 LGHNA, CDR2 YSLEER. There are 14 residues in the CDR3. V gave up 0 bases and J gave up 3 bases, with 9 bases separating them. The CDR3 bases are TGCGCCAGCAGCCAAGACCCTCAGGGCTACGAGCAGTACTTC. Protein: CASSQDPQGYEQYF.

Written as DNA, the CDR3 is TGCGCCAGCAGCCAACCTTCACTAGCGGAATATCACTACGAGCAGTACTTC. It specifies CASSQPSLAEYHYEQYF. The gene calls are TRBV4-1 and TRBJ2-7; 8 positions match TRBD2. The CDR3 is 17 amino acids. V gave up 2 bases and J gave up 3 bases; unmatched junction bases: 12. Germline V gene lookup returns CDR1 MGHRA and CDR2 YSYEKL.

This clone turned up a few times. This rearrangement joins TRBV4-3 to TRBJ2-1, with 10 nucleotides matching TRBD2. The CDR3 totals 16 residues. CDR1 is LGHNA and CDR2 is YSLEER in the germline V gene. V gave up 2 bases and J gave up 1 base; unmatched junction bases: 2. The CDR3 protein is CASSQTAGGSYNEQFF. In DNA, the CDR3 is TGCGCCAGCAGCCAAACAGCGGGGGGGTCCTACAATGAGCAGTTCTTC.

This sequence joins TRBV11-2 and TRBJ2-7; D possibly corresponds to TRBD2 (6 bases). This CDR3 contains 12 residues. V was clipped by 5 bases and J by 5 bases, with 10 bases between them. Germline assignment: CDR1 SGHAT and CDR2 FQNNGV. In DNA, the CDR3 is TGTGCCAGCAGCCCTGGGGGGAACGAGCAGTACTTC. Translated: CASSPGGNEQYF.

J is TRBJ2-7 and V is TRBV25-1; D call uncertain. The V gene lost 5 bases and the J gene lost 2 bases, with 16 bases spanning the gap. The CDR3 contains 15 residues. The V gene's germline CDR1 is MGHDK and CDR2 SYGVNS. CDR3 nucleotide sequence: TGTGCCAGCAGTTTCGAGTCGGTAACAGCCTACGAGCAGTACTTC. It yields the protein CASSFESVTAYEQYF.

The chain couples TRBV5-6 to TRBJ1-1, with no clear D. The V end was cut by 1 base, the J end by 1 base, with 5 bases between. The CDR3 is 13 amino acids. Germline V lookup: CDR1 SGHDT, CDR2 YYEEEE. The CDR3 is CASSLRGNTEAFF. The CDR3 nucleotides read TGTGCCAGCAGCTTGCGTGGGAACACTGAAGCTTTCTTT.